These 19 T cell receptor beta chains originate from one sample sequenced in a study of T-cell reconstitution after alpha-beta-depleted transplantation in children. During its preparation, the TCRbeta library received unique molecular identifiers. TCRdb re-called the PCR reads through MiXCR, storing one row per CDR3 protein. The sample holds about 590,000 distinct CDR3 sequences, approximately 12% seen once. The input for sequencing was PBMCs, mostly from graft donor cells, taken 360 days after TCRalphabeta/CD19-depleted stem cell transplant. Receptor source: a male patient younger than 18 who had a stem cell transplant for acute myeloid leukemia, so the T cells may come from the graft donor.

This clonotype showed up just a few times. The gene calls are TRBV28 and TRBJ2-7; the D is unclear. This CDR3 has 13 amino acids. V was pared by 3 bases and J by 5 bases, with 11 bases between. The germline V gene has CDR1 MDHEN and CDR2 SYDVKM. In DNA, the CDR3 is TGTGCCAGCAGTTTCCCCACCCGACACGAGCAGTACTTC. The encoded protein is CASSFPTRHEQYF. Full variable domain (remainder filled in from reference TRBV28 and TRBJ2-7): DVKVTQSSRYLVKRTGEKVFLECVQDMDHENMFWYRQDPGLGLRLIYFSYDVKMKEKGDIPEGYSVSREKKERFSLILESASTNQTSMYLCASSFPTRHEQYFGPGTRLTVT.

This clonotype has a count of ten or more. V and J are TRBV5-1 and TRBJ2-2; D not resolved. The V end was cut by 0 bases, the J end by 0 bases, with 9 bases between. This CDR3 region has 16 residues. Germline-derived CDR1 and CDR2 are SGHRS and YFSETQ. The CDR3 DNA follows: TGCGCCAGCAGCTTGGACCGGCCGACGAACACCGGGGAGCTGTTTTTT. This codes for CASSLDRPTNTGELFF. Variable domain in full (rest from reference TRBV5-1 and TRBJ2-2): KAGVTQTPRYLIKTRGQQVTLSCSPISGHRSVSWYQQTPGQGLQFLFEYFSETQRNKGNFPGRFSGRQFSNSRSEMNVSTLELGDSALYLCASSLDRPTNTGELFFGEGSRLTVL.

This clonotype has at least ten counts. The chain combines TRBV7-6 with TRBJ2-4; 11 bases are shared with TRBD2. In germline, CDR1 is SGHVS, CDR2 FNYEAQ. The CDR3 length is 18 residues. Unmatched junction bases numbered 5, after V lost 1 base and J lost 0 bases. In nucleotides, the CDR3 is TGTGCCAGCAGCTTAGTAGCGGGAGGGCCTTTAGCCAAAAACATTCAGTACTTC. Translation: CASSLVAGGPLAKNIQYF.

A few counts support this clonotype. V gene TRBV28 combines with J gene TRBJ2-3; the D call may be TRBD1 or TRBD2 (5 bases each). Germline V gene sequence: CDR1 MDHEN, CDR2 SYDVKM. This CDR3 is 15 amino acids long. Trimming stripped 3 bases from V and 5 bases from J, with 15 bases between. The CDR3, as DNA: TGTGCCAGCAGTTTCGCGCAGGGAGAAAAAGATACGCAGTATTTT. Translation gives CASSFAQGEKDTQYF. Combining the CDR3 with reference TRBV28 and TRBJ2-3 gives the whole variable domain DVKVTQSSRYLVKRTGEKVFLECVQDMDHENMFWYRQDPGLGLRLIYFSYDVKMKEKGDIPEGYSVSREKKERFSLILESASTNQTSMYLCASSFAQGEKDTQYFGPGTRLTVL.

With respect to this clonotype: Relative to the germline gene, one junction end is altered; a read error may explain this. The V gene is TRBV3-1, the J gene TRBJ2-7; 9 bases are shared with TRBD2. CDR1 and CDR2 (germline): LGHDT, YNNKEL (reference sequence). CDR3 length: 13 residues. This CDR3 reads CASSQENLAGRHF. The CDR3 bases are TGTGCCAGCAGCCAAGAGAATCTAGCGGGAAGGCACTTC.

This clonotype was counted many times. The rearrangement uses TRBV7-6 and TRBJ2-7; TRBD2 agrees at 13 bases. The CDR3 has 15 amino acids. V was clipped by 1 base and J by 3 bases; unmatched bases: 0. In germline, CDR1 is SGHVS, CDR2 FNYEAQ. The CDR3 reads CASSLGTSGGYEQYF. CDR3 DNA sequence: TGTGCCAGCAGCTTAGGGACTAGCGGGGGCTACGAGCAGTACTTC.

The chain carries TRBV4-3 and TRBJ2-4; 7 bases fit TRBD2. The CDR3 is 15 amino acids. Germline CDR1 reads LGHNA; CDR2 reads YSLEER. Trimming took 2 bases from V and 5 from J; bases not matched to a gene: 6. The CDR3 nucleotides are TGCGCCAGCAGCCAATTTACTAGCGCAGAAAACATTCAGTACTTC. As protein: CASSQFTSAENIQYF.

This clonotype was detected a few times. The chain has TRBV12-3 or TRBV12-4 and TRBJ2-7; D unresolved. V lost 5 bases and J lost 2, with 10 bases in between. This CDR3 has 13 amino acids. Here the CDR3 DNA reads TGTGCCAGCAGTCCTAGTTGGCCCTACGAGCAGTACTTC. Protein: CASSPSWPYEQYF.

The table lists this clonotype with a few counts. The chain combines TRBV20-1 with TRBJ2-7, with D possibly matching TRBD2 (6 bases). Germline values: CDR1 DFQATT, CDR2 SNEGSKA (reference sequence). The CDR3 is made up of 13 amino acids. Trimming pared 5 bases from V and 6 bases from J, leaving 17 bases between. As DNA, the CDR3 is TGCAGTGCTCCCCCCCCCGGGGAGGTCGAGCAGTACTTC. It translates to CSAPPPGEVEQYF.

This clonotype was seen a few times. The rearrangement links TRBV12-3 or TRBV12-4 to TRBJ2-3; 14 positions agree with TRBD2. V was pared by 6 bases and J by 6 bases, with 14 bases of the junction left unmatched. The CDR3 runs 18 residues. The CDR3 sequence is CASSLIRLAGGPLDTQYF. Written as DNA, the CDR3 is TGTGCCAGCAGCCTTATTCGACTAGCGGGAGGGCCGTTGGATACGCAGTATTTT.

This clonotype was seen at least ten times. This rearrangement joins TRBV27 to TRBJ2-7; TRBD2 agrees at 15 bases. V lost 1 base, J lost 7 bases, and 2 bases stayed unmatched. The CDR3 totals 15 residues. CDR1 is MNHEY, CDR2 SMNVEV, per germline (reference sequence). CDR3: CASSLWTSGRGEQYF. CDR3 sequence (DNA): TGTGCCAGCAGTTTATGGACTAGCGGGAGGGGTGAGCAGTACTTC.

The chain combines TRBV6-5 with TRBJ2-7, with 10 bases lining up with TRBD2. CDR3 length equals 15 residues. The V segment lost 1 base and the J segment 6 bases; nucleotides outside the gene matches: 6. Germline CDR1 is MNHEY and CDR2 is SVGAGI. The CDR3 bases are TGTGCCAGCAGTTACTGGTCTAGCGGGAGTGGCGAGCAGTACTTC. Translating it yields CASSYWSSGSGEQYF.

The chain combines TRBV7-2 with TRBJ2-3; no definite D call. The CDR3 contains 13 residues. Trimming left V 5 bases short and J 4 bases short, with 10 bases between. Germline lookup yields CDR1 SGHTA and CDR2 FQGNSA. The chain's CDR3 is CASSLGIPDTQYF. The CDR3 DNA follows: TGTGCCAGCAGCCTTGGTATCCCAGATACGCAGTATTTT.

This clonotype was counted between two and nine times. V gene TRBV20-1 combines with J gene TRBJ2-5, with a tentative D call TRBD1 (5 bases). V was shortened by 1 base and J by 0 bases, with 6 bases between the two germline ends. Germline assignment: CDR1 DFQATT and CDR2 SNEGSKA (reference sequence). The CDR3 is made up of 13 amino acids. DNA of the CDR3: TGCAGTGCTAGAGGACAGAACCAAGAGACCCAGTACTTC. This codes for CSARGQNQETQYF.

The chain couples TRBV5-1 to TRBJ2-4; perhaps TRBD2 as D (5 bases). CDR3 length: 16 amino acids. Trimming took 3 bases from V and 0 from J, leaving 13 bases between them. Germline loops: CDR1 SGHRS, CDR2 YFSETQ. CDR3 in amino acids: CASSSGILIAKNIQYF. The CDR3 DNA reads as TGCGCCAGCAGCTCCGGGATCTTGATAGCCAAAAACATTCAGTACTTC.

This clonotype was seen a handful of times. This chain uses TRBV28 with TRBJ2-3, with 7 bases aligning to TRBD1. Germline loops: CDR1 MDHEN, CDR2 SYDVKM. This CDR3 has 17 residues. V trimming: 8 bases; J trimming: 3 bases; junction bases outside the gene matches: 17. CDR3 coding DNA: TGTGCCAGCGCCGGTAGGGGGCATTTTCTTCCGACAGATACGCAGTATTTT. Encoded protein: CASAGRGHFLPTDTQYF.

The genes are TRBV6-1 and TRBJ1-1; 8 bases are shared with TRBD1. This CDR3 has 14 amino acids. Germline loops: CDR1 MNHNS, CDR2 SASEGT. J lost 5 bases, V lost 10 bases, and 12 bases had no gene match. CDR3 protein: CATDRTGRETEAFF. The CDR3 nucleotides are TGTGCCACCGACCGGACAGGGAGGGAGACTGAAGCTTTCTTT.

Only a few counts were recorded for this clonotype. The V and J genes are TRBV20-1 and TRBJ2-3, with 7 bases that match TRBD2. Germline lookup yields CDR1 DFQATT and CDR2 SNEGSKA (reference sequence). The CDR3 length is 14 residues. CDR3 amino acids: CTLRGGASTDTQYF. DNA of the CDR3: TGCACCCTTCGGGGAGGGGCAAGCACAGATACGCAGTATTTT.

The chain employs TRBV7-8 and TRBJ1-4, with unresolved D. This CDR3 is built from 14 residues. Germline CDR1 reads SGHVS; CDR2 reads FQNEAQ. The V and J ends lost 4 bases and 5 bases respectively, with 11 bases between them. Here the CDR3 DNA reads TGTGCCAGCAGCTATGGGCGAAGGAATGAAAAACTGTTTTTT. Its translation: CASSYGRRNEKLFF.